The 9 T cell receptor beta chains presented below share a single source sample, sequenced in a study of T cell repertoires in ileal Crohn's disease. Here immunoSEQ multiplex PCR was the method, and the copy in TCRdb shows in-frame clones only, minus some. The table lists thousands of clones, 75% to 85% of them singletons. Sequenced: ileal tissue. These receptors were collected from an adult with Crohn's disease.

V gene TRBV28 combines with J gene TRBJ2-6; no definite D call. The V gene lost 2 bases and the J gene lost 2 bases, with 10 bases spanning the gap. The CDR3 is 16 residues long. Germline V gene lookup returns CDR1 MDHEN and CDR2 SYDVKM. Here the CDR3 DNA reads TGTGCCAGCAGTTTAAGTCCTAGTCCTGGGGCCAACGTCCTGACTTTC. Its translation is CASSLSPSPGANVLTF.

This chain uses TRBV28 with TRBJ2-3; 8 positions match TRBD2. The CDR3 runs 12 residues. Germline V gives CDR1 MDHEN, CDR2 SYDVKM. The ends lost 3 bases at V and 14 bases at J; junction bases unmatched: 7. In nucleotides, the CDR3 is TGTGCCAGCAGTTTTCAGGGACTAGACGGGTATTTT. Translation: CASSFQGLDGYF.

The chain joins TRBV30 to TRBJ2-3, with unresolved D. The CDR3 covers 14 residues. Trimming took 3 bases from V and 2 from J, leaving 12 bases between them. From germline, CDR1 is GTSNPN and CDR2 SVGIG (reference sequence). In DNA, the CDR3 is TGTGCCTGGAGCCCCCCCTATATCACAGATACGCAGTATTTT. This codes for CAWSPPYITDTQYF.

The count of this clone is one. This sequence joins TRBV27 and TRBJ1-2; 7 bases map to TRBD1. The CDR3 totals 13 residues. After removal of 6 bases from V and 7 bases from J, the junction contained 8 bases not matched to a gene. Germline CDR1 reads MNHEY; CDR2 reads SMNVEV (reference sequence). CDR3 DNA sequence: TGTGCCAGCAGCTTCAGGGGGAATACTGGCTACACCTTC. Translating gives CASSFRGNTGYTF.

The rearrangement uses TRBV6-6 and TRBJ1-3; maybe TRBD1 (6 bases). The V and J ends lost 7 bases and 4 bases respectively, with 14 bases between them. Germline CDR1 reads MNHNY; CDR2 reads SVGAGI (reference sequence). The CDR3 length is 14 residues. DNA of the CDR3: TGTGCCAGCAATAAAGGGGGATCCGGAAACACCATATATTTT. Protein product: CASNKGGSGNTIYF.

The J gene is TRBJ1-5, the V gene TRBV10-3; D is possibly TRBD1 (6 bases). The germline CDR1 and CDR2 sequences are ENHRY and SYGVKD. The CDR3 extends over 14 amino acids. The V end was cut by 3 bases, the J end by 3 bases, with 9 bases between. The CDR3 region has the DNA TGTGCCATCAGTGACAGGGGCTCCAATCAGCCCCAGCATTTT. Amino acid sequence: CAISDRGSNQPQHF.

The rearrangement links TRBV4-2 to TRBJ2-7; D might be TRBD1 (6 bases). From germline, CDR1 is LGHNA and CDR2 YNFKEQ. The CDR3 contains 16 residues. Trimming took off 1 base at V and 5 bases at J, with 18 bases between the two ends. Here the CDR3 DNA reads TGTGCCAGCAGCCAAGGCATTACAGGGTTGGGCGACGAGCAGTACTTC. It yields the protein CASSQGITGLGDEQYF.

The chain joins TRBV6-6 to TRBJ2-1; 10 bases are shared with TRBD2. The CDR3 is made up of 13 amino acids. Germline values: CDR1 MNHNY, CDR2 SVGAGI (reference sequence). The CDR3, as DNA: TGTACCGCGAGGCTAGCGGGGGCCTATGAGCAGTTCTTC. Amino acids: CTARLAGAYEQFF.

The gene calls are TRBV4-1 and TRBJ2-7; TRBD2 aligns across 7 bases. CDR1 and CDR2 from the germline V gene are MGHRA and YSYEKL. The CDR3 loop spans 15 amino acids. The V and J ends lost 1 base and 4 bases, in that order; junction bases with no gene match: 7. The CDR3 DNA sequence: TGCGCCAGCAGCCAAGGGACTAGTGCCGGATACGAGCAGTACTTC. Protein product: CASSQGTSAGYEQYF.